This TCR beta chain was obtained from a study of CD8+ T cells in alopecia areata. Treatment meaning: oral pan-JAK inhibitor, 5-10 mg twice daily. Individuals with alopecia areata gave both lesional scalp punch biopsies and peripheral blood for collection. In its sample, this clone was seen a few times. cDNA prepared by RNA extraction and subsequent reverse transcription served as the template for sequencing. Clones were sequenced by immunoSEQ multiplex PCR, and TCRdb holds only the in-frame ones, with some missing. Of around 21,000 clones in the sample, 59% were seen once. CDR1 is SGHAT and CDR2 is FQNNGV in the germline V gene. This CDR3 is built from 16 residues. V lost 8 bases to trimming and J lost 2 bases, with 21 bases between them.

The source was skin, collected at week 4, from a patient treated with tofacitinib. The chain employs TRBV11-2 and TRBJ1-2; D gene ambiguous. The receptor was isolated from a human donor with alopecia areata. The CDR3 spells CASSPGFGNSNYGYTF. The DNA of the CDR3 is TGTGCCAGCTCCCCGGGGTTCGGAAATTCCAACTATGGCTACACCTTC.